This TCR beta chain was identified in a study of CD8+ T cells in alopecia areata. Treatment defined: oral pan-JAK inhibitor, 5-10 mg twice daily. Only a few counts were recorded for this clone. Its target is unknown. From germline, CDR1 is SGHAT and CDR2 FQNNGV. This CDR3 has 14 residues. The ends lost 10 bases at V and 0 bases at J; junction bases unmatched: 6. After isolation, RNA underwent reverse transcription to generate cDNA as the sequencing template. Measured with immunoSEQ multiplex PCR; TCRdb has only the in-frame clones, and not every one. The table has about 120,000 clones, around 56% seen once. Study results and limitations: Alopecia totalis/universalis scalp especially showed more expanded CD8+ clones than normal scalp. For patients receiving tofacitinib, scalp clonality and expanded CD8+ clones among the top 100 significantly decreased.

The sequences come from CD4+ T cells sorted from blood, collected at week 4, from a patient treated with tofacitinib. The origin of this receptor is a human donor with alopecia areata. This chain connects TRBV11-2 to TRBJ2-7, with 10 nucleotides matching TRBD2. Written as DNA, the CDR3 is TGTGCCACGACCCGGACTAGCGGCTCCTACGAGCAGTACTTC. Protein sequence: CATTRTSGSYEQYF.